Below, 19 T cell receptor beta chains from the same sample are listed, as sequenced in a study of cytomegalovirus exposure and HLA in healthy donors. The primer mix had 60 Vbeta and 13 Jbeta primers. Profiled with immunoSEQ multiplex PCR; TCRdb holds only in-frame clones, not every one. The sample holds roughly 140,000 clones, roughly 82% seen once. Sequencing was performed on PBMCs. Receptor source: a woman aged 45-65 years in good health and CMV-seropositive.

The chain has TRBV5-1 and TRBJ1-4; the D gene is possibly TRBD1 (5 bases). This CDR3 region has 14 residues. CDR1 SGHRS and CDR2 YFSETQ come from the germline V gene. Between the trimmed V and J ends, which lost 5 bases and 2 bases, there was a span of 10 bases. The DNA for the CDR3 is TGCGCCAGCAGGGGGACTTCCACTAATGAAAAACTGTTTTTT. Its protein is CASRGTSTNEKLFF.

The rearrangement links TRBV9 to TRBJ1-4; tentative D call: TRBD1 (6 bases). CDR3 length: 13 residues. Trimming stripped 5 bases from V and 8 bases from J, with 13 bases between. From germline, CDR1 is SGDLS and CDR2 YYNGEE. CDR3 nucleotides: TGTGCCAGCAGTCTTGGGGGCAGGGAAAAACTGTTTTTT. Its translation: CASSLGGREKLFF.

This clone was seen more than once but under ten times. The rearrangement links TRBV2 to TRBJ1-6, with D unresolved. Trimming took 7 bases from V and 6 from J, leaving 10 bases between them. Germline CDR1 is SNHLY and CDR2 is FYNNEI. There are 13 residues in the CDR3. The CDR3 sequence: CASILRANSPLHF. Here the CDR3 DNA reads TGTGCCAGCATACTTCGTGCTAATTCACCCCTCCACTTT.

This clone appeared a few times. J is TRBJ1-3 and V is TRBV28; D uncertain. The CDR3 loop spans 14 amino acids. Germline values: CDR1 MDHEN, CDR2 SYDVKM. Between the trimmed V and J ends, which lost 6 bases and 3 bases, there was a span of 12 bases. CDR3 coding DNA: TGTGCCAGCAGGGTCCCCGGGGATGGAAACACCATATATTTT. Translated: CASRVPGDGNTIYF.

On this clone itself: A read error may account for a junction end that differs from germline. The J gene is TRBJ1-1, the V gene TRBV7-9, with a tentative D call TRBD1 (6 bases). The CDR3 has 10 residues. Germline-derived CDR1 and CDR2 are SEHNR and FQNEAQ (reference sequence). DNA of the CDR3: TGTTCCAGCGACGACAGGGAAGCTTTCTTT. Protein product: CSSDDREAFF.

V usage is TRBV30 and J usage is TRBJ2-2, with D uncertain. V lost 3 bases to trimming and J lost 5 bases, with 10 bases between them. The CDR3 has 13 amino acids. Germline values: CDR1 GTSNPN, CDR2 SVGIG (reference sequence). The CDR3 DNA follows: TGTGCCTGGAGCTTGGCTTTTACCGGGGAGCTGTTTTTT. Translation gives CAWSLAFTGELFF.

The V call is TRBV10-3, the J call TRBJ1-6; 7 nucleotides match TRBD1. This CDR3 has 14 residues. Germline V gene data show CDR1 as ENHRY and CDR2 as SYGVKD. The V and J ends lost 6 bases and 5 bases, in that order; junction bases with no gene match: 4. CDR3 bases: TGTGCCATCAGAGGGACAGCCGATAATTCACCCCTCCACTTT. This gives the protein CAIRGTADNSPLHF.

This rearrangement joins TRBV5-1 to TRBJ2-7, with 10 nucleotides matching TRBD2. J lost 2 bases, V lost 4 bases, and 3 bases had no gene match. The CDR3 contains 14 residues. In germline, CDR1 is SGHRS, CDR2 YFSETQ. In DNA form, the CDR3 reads TGCGCCAGCAGCGCGGGACTAGCGACCTACGAGCAGTACTTC. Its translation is CASSAGLATYEQYF.

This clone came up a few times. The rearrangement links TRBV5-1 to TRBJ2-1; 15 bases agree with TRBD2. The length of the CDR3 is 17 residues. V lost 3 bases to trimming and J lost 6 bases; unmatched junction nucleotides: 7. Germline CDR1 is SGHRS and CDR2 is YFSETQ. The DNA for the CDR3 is TGCGCCAGCAGCTCGGGGACTAGCGGGGGGCCCCTCAATGAGCAGTTCTTC. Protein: CASSSGTSGGPLNEQFF.

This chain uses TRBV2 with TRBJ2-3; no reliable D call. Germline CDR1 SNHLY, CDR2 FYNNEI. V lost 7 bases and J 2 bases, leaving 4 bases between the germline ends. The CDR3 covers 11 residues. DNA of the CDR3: TGTGCCAGCACCCTCACAGATACGCAGTATTTT. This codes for CASTLTDTQYF.

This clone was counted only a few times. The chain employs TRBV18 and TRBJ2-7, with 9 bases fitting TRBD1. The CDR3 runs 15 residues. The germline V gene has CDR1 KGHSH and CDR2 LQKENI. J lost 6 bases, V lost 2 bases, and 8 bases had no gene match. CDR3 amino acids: CASSPRGQGSGEQYF. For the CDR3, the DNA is TGTGCCAGCTCACCAAGGGGACAGGGTTCGGGCGAGCAGTACTTC.

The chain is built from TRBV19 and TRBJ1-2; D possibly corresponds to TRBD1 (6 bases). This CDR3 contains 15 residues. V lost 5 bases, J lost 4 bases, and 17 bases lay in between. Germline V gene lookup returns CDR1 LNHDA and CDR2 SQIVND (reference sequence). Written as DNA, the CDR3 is TGTGCCAGTAGTTCACAACAGGGCCTCTCCTATGGCTACACCTTC. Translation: CASSSQQGLSYGYTF. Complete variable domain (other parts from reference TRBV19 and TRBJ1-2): DGGITQSPKYLFRKEGQNVTLSCEQNLNHDAMYWYRQDPGQGLRLIYYSQIVNDFQKGDIAEGYSVSREKKESFPLTVTSAQKNPTAFYLCASSSQQGLSYGYTFGSGTRLTVV.

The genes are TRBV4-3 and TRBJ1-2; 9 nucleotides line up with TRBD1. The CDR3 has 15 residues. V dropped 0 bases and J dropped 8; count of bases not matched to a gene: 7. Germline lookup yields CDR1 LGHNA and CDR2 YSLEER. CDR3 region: CASSQETGGVPGYTF. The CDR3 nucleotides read TGCGCCAGCAGCCAAGAGACAGGGGGGGTACCCGGCTACACCTTC.

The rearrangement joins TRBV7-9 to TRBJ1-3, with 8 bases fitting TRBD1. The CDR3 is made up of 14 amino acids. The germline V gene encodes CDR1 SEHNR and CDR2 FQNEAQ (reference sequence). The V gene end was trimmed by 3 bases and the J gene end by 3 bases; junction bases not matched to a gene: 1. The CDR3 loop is CASSFDRGGNTIYF. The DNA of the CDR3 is TGTGCCAGCAGCTTTGACAGGGGTGGAAACACCATATATTTT. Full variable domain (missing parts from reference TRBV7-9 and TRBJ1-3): DTGVSQNPRHKITKRGQNVTFRCDPISEHNRLYWYRQTLGQGPEFLTYFQNEAQLEKSRLLSDRFSAERPKGSFSTLEIQRTEQGDSAMYLCASSFDRGGNTIYFGEGSWLTVV.

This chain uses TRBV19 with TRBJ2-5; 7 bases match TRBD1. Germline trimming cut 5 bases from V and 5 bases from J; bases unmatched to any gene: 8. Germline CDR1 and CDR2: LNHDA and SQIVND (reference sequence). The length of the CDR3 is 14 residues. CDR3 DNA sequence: TGTGCCAGTAGTGACAGGGTCTCTAGGGAGACCCAGTACTTC. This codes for CASSDRVSRETQYF. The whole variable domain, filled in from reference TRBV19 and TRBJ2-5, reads DGGITQSPKYLFRKEGQNVTLSCEQNLNHDAMYWYRQDPGQGLRLIYYSQIVNDFQKGDIAEGYSVSREKKESFPLTVTSAQKNPTAFYLCASSDRVSRETQYFGPGTRLLVL.

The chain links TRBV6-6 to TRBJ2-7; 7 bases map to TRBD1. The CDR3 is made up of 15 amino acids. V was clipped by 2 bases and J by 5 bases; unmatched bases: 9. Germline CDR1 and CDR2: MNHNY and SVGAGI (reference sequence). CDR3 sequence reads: CASSYRSTGLDEQYF. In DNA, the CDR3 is TGTGCCAGCAGTTACCGCTCGACAGGGTTGGACGAGCAGTACTTC.

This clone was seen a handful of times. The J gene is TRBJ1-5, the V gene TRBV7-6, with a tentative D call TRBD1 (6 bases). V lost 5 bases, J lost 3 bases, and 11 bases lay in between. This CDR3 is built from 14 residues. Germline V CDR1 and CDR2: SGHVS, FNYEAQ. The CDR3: CASSPGDYNQPQHF. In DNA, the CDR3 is TGTGCCAGCAGCCCAGGGGACTACAATCAGCCCCAGCATTTT. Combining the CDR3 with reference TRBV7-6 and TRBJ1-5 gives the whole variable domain GAGVSQSPRYKVTKRGQDVALRCDPISGHVSLYWYRQALGQGPEFLTYFNYEAQQDKSGLPNDRFSAERPEGSISTLTIQRTEQRDSAMYRCASSPGDYNQPQHFGDGTRLSIL.

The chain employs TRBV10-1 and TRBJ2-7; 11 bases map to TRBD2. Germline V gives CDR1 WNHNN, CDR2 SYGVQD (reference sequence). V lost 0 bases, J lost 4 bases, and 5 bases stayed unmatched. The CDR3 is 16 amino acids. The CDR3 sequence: CASSESPTSGKYEQYF. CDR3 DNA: TGCGCCAGCAGTGAGTCCCCGACTAGCGGGAAATACGAGCAGTACTTC.

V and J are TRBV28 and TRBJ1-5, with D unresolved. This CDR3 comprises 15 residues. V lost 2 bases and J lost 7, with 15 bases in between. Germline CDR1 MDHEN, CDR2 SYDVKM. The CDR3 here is CASSLGGNVRQPQHF. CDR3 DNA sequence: TGTGCCAGCAGTTTAGGAGGGAACGTGAGGCAGCCCCAGCATTTT.